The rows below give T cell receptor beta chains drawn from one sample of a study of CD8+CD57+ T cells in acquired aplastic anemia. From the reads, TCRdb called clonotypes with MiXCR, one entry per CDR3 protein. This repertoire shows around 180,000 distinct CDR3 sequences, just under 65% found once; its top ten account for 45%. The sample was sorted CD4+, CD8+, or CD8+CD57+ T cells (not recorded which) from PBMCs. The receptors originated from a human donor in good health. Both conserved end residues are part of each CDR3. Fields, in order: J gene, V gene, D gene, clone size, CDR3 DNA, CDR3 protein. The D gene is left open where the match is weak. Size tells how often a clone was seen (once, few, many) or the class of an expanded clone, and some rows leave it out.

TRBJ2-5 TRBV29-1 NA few TGCAGCGTTTCTCAAGAGACCCAGTACTTC CSVSQETQYF
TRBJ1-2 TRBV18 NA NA TGTGCCGGCTCACCAGCTGCAGGCTTCTATGGCTACACCTTC CAGSPAAGFYGYTF
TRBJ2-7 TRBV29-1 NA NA TGCAGCGCTACTGACCAGGGGAGCTCCTACGAGCAGTACTTC CSATDQGSSYEQYF
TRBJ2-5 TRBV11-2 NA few TGTGCCAGCAGCTTAGATATGGAGACCCAGTACTTC CASSLDMETQYF
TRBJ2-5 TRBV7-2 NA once TGTGCCAGCAATTATGCGTACCAAGAGACCCAGTACTTC CASNYAYQETQYF
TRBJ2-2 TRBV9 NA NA TGTGCCAGCAGCACGCGGGAGCTGTTTTTT CASSTRELFF
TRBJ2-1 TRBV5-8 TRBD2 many TGTGCCAGCAGCTGGGGGGGACTAGCGGGACCCAATGAGCAGTTCTTC CASSWGGLAGPNEQFF
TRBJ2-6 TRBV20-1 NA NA TGCAGTGCTAACCCACTCGGGACTGGGGCCAACGTCCTGACTTTC CSANPLGTGANVLTF
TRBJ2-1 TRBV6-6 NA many TGTGCCAGCAGTTATTACGAGGGGACCGATGAGCAGTTCTTC CASSYYEGTDEQFF
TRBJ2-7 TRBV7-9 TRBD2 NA TGTGCCAGCAGCTTAATGCCAGCGGGGGAGGACTACGAGCAGTACTTC CASSLMPAGEDYEQYF
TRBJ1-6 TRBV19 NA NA TGTGCCAGTAGTATGGGTGAAACGGAGGGTTCACCCCTCCACTTT CASSMGETEGSPLHF
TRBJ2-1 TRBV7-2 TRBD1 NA TGTGCCAGCAGTGAATTCGAGGGGGGGGACAGGGGGAATGAGCAGTTCTTC CASSEFEGGDRGNEQFF
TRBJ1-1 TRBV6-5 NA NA TGTGCCAGCAGTTACGTGGGTAAGGGCACTGAAGCTTTCTTT CASSYVGKGTEAFF
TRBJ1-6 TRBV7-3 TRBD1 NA TGCGCCAGCAGCGACAGGGGGGCATCTTGGAATTCACCCCTCCACTTT CASSDRGASWNSPLHF
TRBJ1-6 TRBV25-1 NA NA TGTGCCAGCTGCCGACAGGATAATTCACCCCTCCACTTT CASCRQDNSPLHF
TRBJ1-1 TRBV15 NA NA TGTGCCACCAGCAGGGCCCGGCCAGTGAACACTGAAGCTTTCTTT CATSRARPVNTEAFF
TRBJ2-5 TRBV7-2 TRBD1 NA TGTGCCAGCAGTTCTGACAGGGCATTAGGAGAGACCCAGTACTTC CASSSDRALGETQYF
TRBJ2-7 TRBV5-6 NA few TGTGCCAGCGCTAGCTCCTACGAGCAGTACTTC CASASSYEQYF
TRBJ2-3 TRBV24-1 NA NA TGTGCCACCAGTGGGGGAAGCACAGATACGCAGTATTTT CATSGGSTDTQYF
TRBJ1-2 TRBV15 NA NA TGTGCCAGCTCTTCGATACGCGGGGGCGCAGGGTATGGCTACACCTTC CASSSIRGGAGYGYTF
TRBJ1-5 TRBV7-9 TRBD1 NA TGTGCCAGCAGCTTACAAGGGACAGGTTATCAGCCCCAGCATTTT CASSLQGTGYQPQHF
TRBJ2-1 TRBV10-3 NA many TGTGCCATCAGTGAAACATCAGGGCCGATCTACAATGAGCAGTTCTTC CAISETSGPIYNEQFF
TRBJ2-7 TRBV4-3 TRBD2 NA TGCGCCAGCAGCCAATCGGGACTAGCGGCCTACGAGCAGTACTTC CASSQSGLAAYEQYF
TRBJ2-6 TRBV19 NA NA TGTGCCAGTAGTAACTCTGGGGCCAACGTCCTGACTTTC CASSNSGANVLTF
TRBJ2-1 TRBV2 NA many TGTGCCAGCAGGGGGTATACCTACAATGAGCAGTTCTTC CASRGYTYNEQFF
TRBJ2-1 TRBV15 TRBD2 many TGTGCCACCCGCCCCGGGACTAGCGGGGCGGGACTGTTCTTC CATRPGTSGAGLFF
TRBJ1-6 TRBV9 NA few TGTGCCAGCAGCGTAGACAGGTATAATTCACCCCTCCACTTT CASSVDRYNSPLHF
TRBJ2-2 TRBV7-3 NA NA TGTGCCAGCAGCTTAGATGAAAGGGGGGAGCTGTTTTTT CASSLDERGELFF
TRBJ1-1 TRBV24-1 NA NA TGTGCCACCACCGAACGGGGTAACACTGAAGCTTTCTTT CATTERGNTEAFF
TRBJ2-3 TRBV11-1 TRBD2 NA TGTGCCAGCAGCCCAGGACTAGCGGGGGCCTTAACCACAGATACGCAGTATTTT CASSPGLAGALTTDTQYF
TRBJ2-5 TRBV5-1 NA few TGCGCCAGCAGCTTCGCCGATACCCGGACGGCCGGAGAGACCCAGTACTTC CASSFADTRTAGETQYF
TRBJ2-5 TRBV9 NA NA TGTGCCAGCAGCGTAGGTGCTAGATGGGAGACCCAGTACTTC CASSVGARWETQYF
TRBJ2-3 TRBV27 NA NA TGTGCCAGCAGTTTTTCCGGGGCAGGCGGGGCGGTCGATACGCAGTATTTT CASSFSGAGGAVDTQYF
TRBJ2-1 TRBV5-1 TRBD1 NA TGCGCCAGCAGCTATCCAGGGGGCAATGAGCAGTTCTTC CASSYPGGNEQFF
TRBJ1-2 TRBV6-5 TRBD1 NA TGTGCCAGCAGTTATTACGGGACAGGGAACTATGGCTACACCTTC CASSYYGTGNYGYTF
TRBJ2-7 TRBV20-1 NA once TGCAGTGCTAGAGGCCAGGCGGGCTACGAGCAGTACTTC CSARGQAGYEQYF
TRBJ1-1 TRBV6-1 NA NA TGTGCCAGCAGTGGGGCAGGGGAAAACACTGAAGCTTTCTTT CASSGAGENTEAFF
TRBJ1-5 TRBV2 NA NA TGTGCCAGCAGTGAAGCACTGGGCAATCAGCCCCAGCATTTT CASSEALGNQPQHF
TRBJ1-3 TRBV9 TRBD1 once TGTGCCAGCAGCGTGGGACAGTTCTCTGGAAACACCATATATTTT CASSVGQFSGNTIYF
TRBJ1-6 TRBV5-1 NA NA TGCGCCAGCAGTCGACGGACGGAAGGGGGGAATTCACCCCTCCACTTT CASSRRTEGGNSPLHF
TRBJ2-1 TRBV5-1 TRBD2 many TGCGCCAGCAGCGTTAGCGGGGAGGCGGATGAGCAGTTCTTC CASSVSGEADEQFF
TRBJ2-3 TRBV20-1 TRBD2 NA TGCAGTGCCAATAGCGGGGGGTCCCAAGATACGCAGTATTTT CSANSGGSQDTQYF